The T cell receptor (beta chain) under discussion was sequenced for a study of T cell repertoires in cytomegalovirus infection. Study-wide context: From public TCR beta signatures came an indication of both CMV infection and matching HLA type.

Study-level findings and limits: Summed public TCR beta family frequency identified CMV carriers bearing the relevant HLA.

The germline gives CDR1 MNHEY, CDR2 SVGEGT. V gave up 4 bases and J gave up 0 bases, with 4 bases separating them. The CDR3 consists of 13 residues. A remark on this clonotype: The antigen is undetermined.

TCRdb re-analysed the reads in MiXCR, keeping a single row per CDR3 protein. Here the sample spans approximately 170,000 distinct CDR3 sequences, 17% being singletons. This receptor was identified in a human donor in good health (CMV status not recorded). Some clones in this sample may be carry-over from other donors' samples. The chain combines TRBV6-2 or TRBV6-3 with TRBJ1-5; D gene uncertain. Specimen: CD8+ T cells from PBMCs. CDR3 in DNA: TGTGCCAGCAGTTGGCATAGCAATCAGCCCCAGCATTTT. This encodes CASSWHSNQPQHF.